This T cell receptor beta chain was identified in a study of cytomegalovirus exposure and HLA in healthy donors (dated by TCRdb to about 2017). For the wider study: An earlier analysis of some 600 of the donors reported 276 Gb of sequence data and about 120 million unique TCR beta sequences obtained from around 190 million T cells. In the later analysis, no new phenotypic data were used to find candidate immune exposures; instead, reliance was placed on TCR beta sequences and their occurrence across donors. Genome-wide SNP genotypes for about three fifths of the roughly 700 donors were used in a later genetic analysis, which treated that subset as a discovery cohort. In addition to the first cohort of several hundred subjects, a separate validation cohort of approximately 130 different subjects was used. The study profiled the T cell repertoires of hundreds of subjects by immunosequencing and related them to cytomegalovirus serostatus. A later analysis re-analyzed previously published TCR beta repertoires from about 730 donors and added high-resolution HLA genotyping to study TCR occurrence patterns. The study aimed to test whether signatures of past pathogen exposure could be identified by cataloging public T cell receptors. HLA typing covered class I and class II loci at four-digit resolution. Every repertoire in the discovery cohort had been generated on one and the same sequencing platform. Among roughly 400 genotyped donors of the cohort, an average of about 220,000 unique TCR beta nucleotide sequences was sequenced per donor, of which 15% to 20% were non-productive. Typing coverage varied by locus: roughly 620-640 donors for A, B, C, DRB1 and DQB1; roughly 510 for DQA1; over 600 for DPA1; fewer than 480 for DPB1. Alongside the repertoire data, information on donor age, sex, ethnicity and CMV serostatus was compiled. High-throughput TCR immunosequencing, statistical association of individual TCRs with disease status, and machine learning were combined to predict cytomegalovirus infection status. Of the roughly 400 genotyped donors, approximately 81% were placed in the genetic ancestry cluster associated with self-reported Caucasian donors. Roughly five DR-DQ haplotypes were treated as single units for association and clustering because of strong linkage in the cohort. An early release covering 550 to 650 HLA-typed donors comprised 250 to 350 gigabases of sequencing data and 85 million to 100 million unique TCR sequences. An earlier analysis of 587 of the donors applied high-throughput TCR beta sequencing to assess whether each TCR beta V gene segment acted as functional or pseudogenic. Study-level results and caveats: Most TCR sequences were observed very rarely across donors, whereas some public TCRs were present in many individuals. In a later analysis, the rate of TCR association differed among HLA loci, with DRB1 alleles having the most associated TCRs and HLA-C alleles having the fewest. In a later genetic analysis, a missense DCLRE1C variant was associated with V-gene and J-gene trimming of TCR beta chains, and the association was replicated in an independent cohort. In a later analysis, most CMV-associated TCR beta chains were found to appear HLA-restricted, with HLA associations seemingly driven largely by CMV exposure. Because counts were too low, about 18 rarely observed V segments, including chromosome 9 orphons, were left out of the earlier analysis of 587 of the donors. A cluster of highly shared sequence variants was judged likely to be a technical artifact of the sequencing pipeline. A further reported finding was that TCR beta sequences accurately predicted the HLA-A and HLA-B alleles for most subjects in the first cohort. Some IMGT-functional V segments, including TRBV6-2 and TRBV6-3, could not be distinguished by the 87-base-pair reads and were therefore excluded. Immune exposure information for the cohort was limited to CMV serostatus. A later analysis associated about 18,000 TCR beta sequences with specific HLA alleles at a false discovery rate of 0.05. Compared with the roughly 670-donor mean, donors in an Asian-associated ancestry cluster had fewer N-insertions in productive TCRs, according to a later genetic analysis. In a later analysis, several top co-occurrence clusters were reported to appear linked to parvovirus B19, influenza, CMV and Epstein-Barr virus. Broadly in line with IMGT annotations, most TCR beta V segments showed up in productive rearrangements about 87% or about 30% of the time in an earlier analysis of around 600 of the donors. Only TCR beta chains were sequenced in this cohort, and the absence of alpha or paired-chain data limited detectable features. Linkage disequilibrium might explain the correlated functional status among segregating V segments, but an unknown experimental factor could not be excluded. The authors suggested that the approach could potentially be extended to other disease states and immunological phenotypes. HLA typing was unavailable for some donors at each locus, so association tests used only the typed subset. Assigning TCR associations to individual alleles was difficult when HLA alleles, especially DR and DQ, strongly co-occurred. The presence/absence analyses assumed that sequencing depth was roughly uniform across donors, and that assumption may not be true. A few of the identified cytomegalovirus-associated TCR beta chains were confirmed in vitro to be specific for cytomegalovirus antigens. A total of 164 TCR beta chains were listed by the study as associated with cytomegalovirus. In both the original and validation cohorts, the classifier was reported to diagnose cytomegalovirus status with high specificity and sensitivity. In a later analysis, HLA-associated TCR beta chains were found to be more clonally expanded and to have lower generation probabilities than equally common non-associated chains.

In its sample, this clone was seen once. Its antigen is still unknown. The input lacks base qualities; no much larger clone sits a single base away. Library prep was done by the immunoSEQ multiplex PCR assay. For the multiplex PCR, a mixture combining 60 forward primers for TCR Vbeta segments and 13 reverse primers for TCR Jbeta segments was used. The CDR3 region of rearranged TCR beta genes was amplified from genomic DNA with a multiplex PCR assay. Amplified TCR beta libraries were sequenced as 87-base-pair reads on the Illumina HiSeq System. Concerning the study's data processing: In a later analysis, some 80 million unique TCR beta chains were counted across the approximately 620 repertoires, and some 10 million of these chains were shared by at least two donors. Raw reads were error-corrected and collapsed into unique sequences with a nearest-neighbor algorithm that merged closely related sequences to remove PCR and sequencing errors. V, D and J gene segments were assigned by aligning CDR3 sequences to IMGT reference sequences. For a sequence to be retained, a match of at least six nucleotides to both a V gene segment and a J gene segment was required. A rearrangement was called productive if the CDR3 had no stop codons and remained in frame with V and J, and every other rearrangement was called non-productive. Following IMGT convention, CDR3 was defined as the stretch from the second conserved V-encoded cysteine to the conserved J-encoded phenylalanine. The earlier analysis of around 640 of the donors excluded sequences that lacked an unambiguous match to a single V gene segment. In an earlier analysis of about 590 of the donors, a V segment was called functional when productive rearrangements were above 56.7%, and segregating when the standard deviation between donors exceeded 5%. A statistical classification framework was built for diagnosing cytomegalovirus status from the catalog of TCR beta chain sequences. V and J gene assignment, in a later analysis, came from comparing TCR nucleotide sequences with IMGT/GENE-DB human TR gene sequences. In a later analysis, CDR3 sequences and most-parsimonious VDJ recombination scenarios were assigned using the TCRdist pipeline. In a later analysis, each TCR beta chain was defined by its CDR3 amino acid sequence together with its V-gene family, and reads lacking a unique V-gene family were excluded. A later analysis removed several hundred highly shared, low-generation-probability nucleotide sequences to deal with suspected cross-contamination and a sequencing artifact. In a later analysis, a clonal expansion index for each public chain was calculated from normalized within-repertoire ranks of inferred template counts. Generation probabilities in a later analysis came from a VDJ recombination model fitted to out-of-frame rearrangements, and those results were checked against IGoR. Hypergeometric tests were used in a later analysis to score TCR-TCR, TCR-HLA and TCR-CMV co-occurrence, with a repertoire-size bias correction applied to the TCR pairs. A later analysis estimated false discovery rates by permuting HLA or CMV assignments 20 times. In a later analysis, co-occurring TCRs were grouped with DBSCAN, and TCRdist sequence similarity was added when clustering was performed within HLA-allele-positive subsets. Co-occurrence clustering excluded repertoires with fewer than 30,000 or more than 120,000 public chains, plus five with anomalous nucleotide sharing. TCRdb re-hosts the immuneACCESS table, in-frame sequences only. Its copies lack some clones; in the studies checked, an unresolved V gene accounts for under half of them, and the cause for the rest is not known. The D gene and trimming were derived from the DNA, and the V and J assignments and clone size from that table. Recorded for this sample are 150,000 to 200,000 clones; around 84% of them occurred a single time. The ten largest clones represent 1.7% of the sample.

CDR1 and CDR2, per the germline V gene (reference sequence), are GTSNPN and SVGIG. From V the trimming removes 1 base and from J it removes 3 bases, while the gene matches leave 3 bases of the junction unaccounted for. The CDR3 runs 14 residues from the cysteine to the phenylalanine. The retained sequence is limited to the CDR3, 42 bases, with the frame set at the first base. The cohort was made up of under 800 healthy bone marrow donors. All cohort members were sampled while nominally healthy, although unrecorded immune exposures were likely present. The donor was CMV seronegative and was included in the group of 352 seronegative cohort members. A peripheral blood sample was collected from each donor, and TCR beta sequencing was performed on peripheral blood mononuclear cells. The Qiagen DNeasy Blood Extraction Kit was used to extract genomic DNA from the blood cell samples.

Sequenced sample: PBMCs. This receptor was obtained from a woman under 30 in good health and CMV-seronegative. The chain is assembled from TRBV30 and TRBJ1-1, and 9 junctional nucleotides match TRBD1. The CDR3 is CAWSADRGDTEAFF. The sequenced DNA is TGTGCCTGGAGTGCCGACAGGGGGGACACTGAAGCTTTCTTT.